This T cell receptor (beta chain) was recovered during a study of CD8 T cells in Susac syndrome. The study, taken as a whole, reports: Across the total CD8+ repertoires, 15 to 20 Susac-specific public clones were detected, and across the CD8+ TEMRA repertoires, roughly five such clones were detected.

The V gene lost 7 bases and the J gene lost 1 base, with 10 bases spanning the gap. This CDR3 has 12 amino acids. Per germline, CDR1 SQVTM and CDR2 ANQGSEA. Random hexamers served to reverse transcribe roughly 0.45 to 1 ug RNA. MiXCR was run by TCRdb on the immunoSEQ multiplex PCR reads, yielding one entry per CDR3 protein. The sample yields about 85,000 distinct CDR3 sequences, 95% seen once. TCR beta was sequenced from blood CD8+ and CD4+ T cells. Purification of the CD8+ and CD4+ T cells relied on negative isolation, and TEMRA cells underwent FACS enrichment. Of note for this clonotype: The antigen is not known.

The source of this sequence is a human donor with Susac syndrome. The sample taken for sequencing was CD8+ T cells from PBMCs. This chain links TRBV29-1 with TRBJ1-1; D is possibly TRBD1 (6 bases). The CDR3 loop is CSDRETNTEAFF. The DNA for the CDR3 is TGCAGCGACAGGGAGACGAACACTGAAGCTTTCTTT.